These 16 T cell receptor beta chains originate from one sample sequenced in a study of CD8 T cells in Susac syndrome. RNA amounts of roughly 0.45 to 1 ug underwent reverse transcription with random hexamers. TCRdb re-derived calls from the immunoSEQ multiplex PCR reads in MiXCR, one entry per CDR3 protein. The repertoire has around 59,000 distinct CDR3 sequences, more than 90% of them found once; the top ten carry 0.2%. Sequencing input: CD8+ T cells from PBMCs. These TCRs come from a human donor in good health.

This chain connects TRBV5-5 to TRBJ1-2; no clear D. V lost 0 bases and J lost 0, with 9 bases in between. The germline CDR1 and CDR2 sequences are SGHKS and YYEKEE (reference sequence). There are 15 residues in the CDR3. The CDR3 nucleotides read TGTGCCAGCAGCTTGGTCGGTCAGTCTAACTATGGCTACACCTTC. This encodes CASSLVGQSNYGYTF.

The count of this clonotype is one. V gene TRBV7-9 combines with J gene TRBJ2-5; 7 bases are shared with TRBD1. With 6 bases clipped from V and 2 bases from J, the junction kept 9 bases outside the gene matches. The germline CDR1 and CDR2 sequences are SEHNR and FQNEAQ (reference sequence). CDR3 size: 15 residues. This CDR3 is CASRVRDRKQETQYF. The CDR3 bases are TGTGCCAGCAGAGTCCGGGACAGAAAACAAGAGACCCAGTACTTC.

The chain uses TRBV5-6 and TRBJ1-5, with 7 bases matching TRBD1. The CDR3 extends over 14 amino acids. Germline V CDR1 and CDR2: SGHDT, YYEEEE. The V segment lost 4 bases and the J segment 6 bases; nucleotides outside the gene matches: 7. The chain's CDR3 is CASSADRDPQPQHF. The CDR3 DNA reads TGTGCCAGCAGCGCAGACAGGGACCCTCAGCCCCAGCATTTT.

The chain links TRBV11-2 to TRBJ2-1; no firm D call. Germline assignment: CDR1 SGHAT and CDR2 FQNNGV. The CDR3 length is 12 residues. Trimming pared 2 bases from V and 9 bases from J, leaving 8 bases between. CDR3 loop: CASSLRTSEQFF. CDR3 in DNA: TGTGCCAGCAGCTTAAGAACTTCTGAGCAGTTCTTC.

V is TRBV27 and J is TRBJ2-7; TRBD1 or TRBD2 may be the D gene (5 bases each). This CDR3 region has 16 residues. CDR1 is MNHEY, CDR2 SMNVEV, per germline (reference sequence). Trimming removed 6 bases at V and 6 bases at J, with 24 bases between. CDR3 sequence (DNA): TGTGCCAGCAGCCGCTCCCTCGGGACGGACCACCGCGAGCAGTACTTC. Translated, it gives CASSRSLGTDHREQYF.

The V call is TRBV7-9, the J call TRBJ1-2, with D unclear. Germline CDR1 is SEHNR and CDR2 is FQNEAQ (reference sequence). Deletions cut 2 bases from V and 4 bases from J, with 8 bases between. This CDR3 spans 13 amino acids. This CDR3 reads CASSLFDGYGYTF. DNA of the CDR3: TGTGCCAGCAGCTTATTCGACGGCTATGGCTACACCTTC.

The chain uses TRBV10-2 and TRBJ1-5; D is undetermined. Per the germline V gene, CDR1 is WSHSY and CDR2 is SAAADI. The CDR3 runs 14 residues. V was trimmed by 3 bases and J by 6 bases, leaving 12 bases between them. This chain's CDR3 is CASSDPGRSQPQHF. The CDR3 nucleotides read TGCGCCAGCAGTGACCCCGGAAGGAGTCAGCCCCAGCATTTT.

The chain employs TRBV4-1 and TRBJ2-7; 11 bases are a match to TRBD2. Germline V gene data show CDR1 as MGHRA and CDR2 as YSYEKL. V shed 4 bases and J 3 bases; nucleotides not matched to a gene: 5. This CDR3 spans 15 amino acids. In DNA form, the CDR3 reads TGCGCCAGCAGCCGAACTAGCGGGGGTGACTACGAGCAGTACTTC. Its protein product is CASSRTSGGDYEQYF.

This clonotype came up once. The gene calls are TRBV3-1 and TRBJ1-2; D uncertain. This CDR3 is built from 12 residues. Germline assignment: CDR1 LGHDT and CDR2 YNNKEL (reference sequence). Trimming removed 0 bases from V and 6 bases from J, with 5 bases in between. The CDR3 nucleotides are TGTGCCAGCAGCCAAGAGGCGGATGGCTACACCTTC. Translation: CASSQEADGYTF.

J is TRBJ2-6 and V is TRBV18; possible D gene TRBD1, 6 bases. V lost 4 bases, J lost 0 bases, and 7 bases lay in between. This CDR3 has 15 residues. CDR1 and CDR2 from the germline V gene are KGHSH and LQKENI. DNA for the CDR3: TGTGCCAGCTCACGGACAGACTCTGGGGCCAACGTCCTGACTTTC. It translates to CASSRTDSGANVLTF.

The rearrangement uses TRBV4-3 and TRBJ2-5; 7 nucleotides align to TRBD1. J was trimmed by 1 base and V by 0 bases; bases with no gene match: 8. The V gene's germline CDR1 is LGHNA and CDR2 YSLEER. The CDR3 contains 17 residues. The CDR3 DNA reads as TGCGCCAGCAGCCAAGACCCCGAGACAGGGCCCCAAGAGACCCAGTACTTC. This translates into CASSQDPETGPQETQYF.

CDR3 protein: CASSPLSSGGASNEQFF. CDR3 coding DNA: TGTGCCAGCAGTCCCCTCTCTAGCGGGGGGGCCAGTAATGAGCAGTTCTTC. The rearrangement joins TRBV12-3 or TRBV12-4 to TRBJ2-1; 12 nucleotides match TRBD2. Trimming removed 5 bases from V and 7 bases from J; junction bases left unmatched: 12. This CDR3 spans 17 amino acids.

The gene calls are TRBV27 and TRBJ1-2; 10 bases agree with TRBD1. After removal of 5 bases from V and 4 bases from J, the junction contained 7 bases not matched to a gene. The CDR3 runs 15 residues. From germline, CDR1 is MNHEY and CDR2 SMNVEV (reference sequence). CDR3 protein: CASSLLTGGSYGYTF. For the CDR3, the DNA is TGTGCCAGCAGTCTCCTGACAGGGGGCAGCTATGGCTACACCTTC.

This chain links TRBV11-2 with TRBJ2-3; TRBD2 matches at 11 bases. There are 19 residues in the CDR3. Germline trimming cut 7 bases from V and 0 bases from J; bases unmatched to any gene: 15. Germline lookup yields CDR1 SGHAT and CDR2 FQNNGV. The DNA of the CDR3 is TGTGCCAGCATCCCCGGAGGGCTAGCGGGGGGCTGGAGCACAGATACGCAGTATTTT. Amino acids: CASIPGGLAGGWSTDTQYF.

This clonotype was counted between two and nine times. This chain links TRBV14 with TRBJ2-7; D remains ambiguous. The length of the CDR3 is 15 residues. With 0 bases removed from V and 2 bases from J, the gap between germline ends came to 11 bases. Per the germline V gene, CDR1 is SGHDN and CDR2 is FVKESK. CDR3 residues: CASSQDTGNTYEQYF. CDR3 nucleotides: TGTGCCAGCAGCCAAGACACGGGCAATACCTACGAGCAGTACTTC. The whole variable domain, remainder taken from reference TRBV14 and TRBJ2-7, is EAGVTQFPSHSVIEKGQTVTLRCDPISGHDNLYWYRRVMGKEIKFLLHFVKESKQDESGMPNNRFLAERTGGTYSTLKVQPAELEDSGVYFCASSQDTGNTYEQYFGPGTRLTVT.

This sequence joins TRBV4-3 and TRBJ1-5; D not resolved. The CDR3 is made up of 13 amino acids. Deletions cut 1 base from V and 5 bases from J, with 6 bases between. The germline V gene has CDR1 LGHNA and CDR2 YSLEER. In DNA form, the CDR3 reads TGCGCCAGCAGCCAAGGTGGGGATCAGCCCCAGCATTTT. Translated, it gives CASSQGGDQPQHF.